This TCR beta chain was identified in a study of blood T cells in healthy people across ages. The CDR3 covers 15 residues. The germline V gene encodes CDR1 SGHRS and CDR2 YFSETQ. V gave up 6 bases and J gave up 0 bases; unmatched junction bases: 9. Then a second PCR, running roughly 6 to 11 cycles, was carried out with a sample-barcoded 5' primer and a J-beta primer mix. One entry per CDR3 protein results from TCRdb running MiXCR on the 5' RACE reads. The repertoire holds 750,000 to 950,000 distinct CDR3 sequences, with almost 30% as singletons. At least 7 million PBMCs were isolated per sample. These data were likewise used in another study, on T cells of mothers and their children. Per that study: Among related mother-child pairs, overlap was slightly higher than in unrelated pairs, though not significantly.

The sample was blood. This clonotype was sampled from a woman between 35 and 50 years old in good health. The rearrangement links TRBV5-1 to TRBJ2-7, with 7 bases matching TRBD1. CDR3 coding DNA: TGCGCCAGCAAATTACTCCGGGACAGCTCCTACGAGCAGTACTTC. Translated: CASKLLRDSSYEQYF.